A single sample gave rise to the 17 T cell receptor beta chains below, sequenced in a study of blood T cell repertoires in COVID-19. Clones were sequenced by immunoSEQ multiplex PCR, and TCRdb holds only the in-frame ones, with some missing. Here the sample spans some 99,000 clones, over 80% being singletons. The sequencing input was peripheral blood. These receptors were obtained from a woman aged 55-69 years with acute or convalescent COVID-19.

The rearrangement uses TRBV18 and TRBJ1-1; 7 nucleotides match TRBD1. This CDR3 comprises 15 residues. Germline CDR1 reads KGHSH; CDR2 reads LQKENI. The V segment lost 1 base and the J segment 6 bases; nucleotides outside the gene matches: 8. CDR3 nucleotide sequence: TGTGCCAGCTCACCACGACAGGGAAAGGAGGCTGAAGCTTTCTTT. This encodes CASSPRQGKEAEAFF.

CDR3 loop: CASRLSGGHTEAFF. CDR3 DNA: TGCGCCAGCAGGCTCTCAGGGGGCCATACTGAAGCTTTCTTT. V and J are TRBV5-1 and TRBJ1-1; 8 nucleotides align to TRBD1. The CDR3 has 14 amino acids. V shed 5 bases and J 5 bases; nucleotides not matched to a gene: 8. From germline, CDR1 is SGHRS and CDR2 YFSETQ.

The rearrangement joins TRBV3-1 (or the pseudogene TRBV3-2) to TRBJ1-1; D remains unclear. The CDR3 runs to 13 residues. The V and J ends lost 2 bases and 5 bases respectively, with 9 bases between them. Germline V gene sequence: CDR1 LGHDT, CDR2 YNNKEL (reference sequence). The CDR3 spells CASSQQADTEAFF. As DNA, the CDR3 is TGTGCCAGCAGCCAACAGGCCGATACTGAAGCTTTCTTT.

V and J are TRBV20-1 and TRBJ2-7, with TRBD1 as a possible D gene (5 bases). The CDR3 covers 14 residues. V lost 3 bases and J lost 3, with 15 bases in between. Per germline, CDR1 DFQATT and CDR2 SNEGSKA (reference sequence). This CDR3 reads CSASPPTGRYEQYF. For the CDR3, the DNA is TGCAGTGCTAGTCCTCCCACAGGTCGCTACGAGCAGTACTTC.

V usage is TRBV5-1 and J usage is TRBJ2-5; tentative D call: TRBD2 (6 bases). V lost 4 bases, J lost 2 bases, and 15 bases lay in between. The CDR3 consists of 15 residues. CDR1 SGHRS and CDR2 YFSETQ come from the germline V gene. CDR3 sequence (DNA): TGCGCCAGCAGCCCCGGGACTCAGAAACAAGAGACCCAGTACTTC. Its translation is CASSPGTQKQETQYF.

The chain employs TRBV7-8 and TRBJ2-5, with 9 bases fitting TRBD2. The V and J ends lost 1 base and 5 bases, in that order; junction bases with no gene match: 5. CDR1 SGHVS and CDR2 FQNEAQ come from the germline V gene. This CDR3 has 15 amino acids. The CDR3 region is CASSLGRGGAETQYF. The DNA for the CDR3 is TGTGCCAGCAGCTTAGGGCGGGGGGGCGCCGAGACCCAGTACTTC.

This chain links TRBV28 with TRBJ1-2; 12 nucleotides match TRBD1. Trimming at V came to 4 bases and at J to 7 bases, leaving 7 bases not matched to a gene. The CDR3 has 15 amino acids. CDR1 and CDR2 from the germline V gene are MDHEN and SYDVKM. The CDR3: CASSSPGQGAFGYTF. DNA of the CDR3: TGTGCCAGCAGTTCCCCGGGACAGGGGGCCTTTGGCTACACCTTC.

This clone was observed a single time. J is TRBJ1-1 and V is TRBV11-2; no clear D. Trimming took off 0 bases at V and 1 base at J, with 9 bases between the two ends. The CDR3 spans 15 residues. The germline CDR1 and CDR2 sequences are SGHAT and FQNNGV. The CDR3 DNA sequence: TGTGCCAGCAGCTTAGAGGGGAGCAAGAACACTGAAGCTTTCTTT. This encodes CASSLEGSKNTEAFF.

V usage is TRBV19 and J usage is TRBJ1-5; the match to TRBD1 covers 9 bases. The CDR3 has 15 amino acids. Germline assignment: CDR1 LNHDA and CDR2 SQIVND (reference sequence). V shed 7 bases and J 7 bases; nucleotides not matched to a gene: 11. CDR3 sequence: CASTLGTGTGQPQHF. Written as DNA, the CDR3 is TGTGCCAGTACTTTGGGGACGGGGACAGGGCAGCCCCAGCATTTT.

The chain recombines TRBV6-2 or TRBV6-3 with TRBJ1-3, with a tentative D call TRBD1 (5 bases). V dropped 4 bases and J dropped 2 bases, with 12 bases sitting between them. Germline-derived CDR1 and CDR2 are MNHEY and SVGEGT. The length of the CDR3 is 15 residues. CDR3 coding DNA: TGTGCCAGCAGTTTTCGGACACCCGCTGGAAACACCATATATTTT. Its protein product is CASSFRTPAGNTIYF.

The chain links TRBV7-9 to TRBJ1-4; D is possibly TRBD1 (6 bases). Trimming left V 0 bases short and J 8 bases short, with 13 bases between. The CDR3 consists of 15 residues. CDR1 is SEHNR, CDR2 FQNEAQ, per germline (reference sequence). The CDR3 loop reads CASSLAGTFWEKLFF. CDR3 DNA: TGTGCCAGCAGCTTAGCAGGGACATTCTGGGAAAAACTGTTTTTT.

This chain joins TRBV29-1 and TRBJ1-3; D not certain. CDR3 length: 12 amino acids. Trimming removed 5 bases at V and 3 bases at J, with 8 bases between. Germline CDR1 and CDR2: SQVTM and ANQGSEA. CDR3 sequence (DNA): TGCAGCGTTACACTATTTGGAAACACCATATATTTT. As protein: CSVTLFGNTIYF.

The J gene is TRBJ2-2, the V gene TRBV12-3 or TRBV12-4, with D hard to call. The ends were cut back, 3 bases at V and 6 bases at J, with 5 bases in the middle. The CDR3 consists of 12 residues. The CDR3 spells CASSFPAGELFF. CDR3 coding DNA: TGTGCCAGCAGTTTCCCCGCCGGGGAGCTGTTTTTT.

The chain carries TRBV12-5 and TRBJ1-2; the D gene is possibly TRBD1 (6 bases). The CDR3 runs 16 residues. Trimming took 0 bases from V and 1 from J, leaving 12 bases between them. Germline V gene data show CDR1 as LGHNT and CDR2 as FRNRAP. CDR3 loop: CASGLVRAGVNYGYTF. The CDR3 DNA sequence: TGTGCTAGTGGTTTGGTAAGGGCAGGGGTTAACTATGGCTACACCTTC.

The J gene is TRBJ2-5, the V gene TRBV7-9; 9 bases align to TRBD1. J was trimmed by 6 bases and V by 3 bases; bases with no gene match: 8. The CDR3 loop spans 15 amino acids. Germline V gene data show CDR1 as SEHNR and CDR2 as FQNEAQ (reference sequence). The CDR3 protein is CASSLAGTGWKTQYF. The CDR3 DNA sequence: TGTGCCAGCAGCTTGGCCGGGACAGGGTGGAAGACCCAGTACTTC.

The rearrangement joins TRBV7-9 to TRBJ1-5; 10 positions match TRBD1. Germline V gene lookup returns CDR1 SEHNR and CDR2 FQNEAQ (reference sequence). Trimming took 4 bases from V and 6 from J; bases not matched to a gene: 12. This CDR3 spans 17 amino acids. This CDR3 reads CASSSSGTGVFLQPQHF. The DNA for the CDR3 is TGTGCCAGCAGCTCCTCCGGGACAGGGGTTTTTCTTCAGCCCCAGCATTTT. Based on the CDR3 plus reference TRBV7-9 and TRBJ1-5, the full variable domain is DTGVSQNPRHKITKRGQNVTFRCDPISEHNRLYWYRQTLGQGPEFLTYFQNEAQLEKSRLLSDRFSAERPKGSFSTLEIQRTEQGDSAMYLCASSSSGTGVFLQPQHFGDGTRLSIL.

The chain uses TRBV27 and TRBJ1-6; TRBD1 matches at 7 bases. Germline-derived CDR1 and CDR2 are MNHEY and SMNVEV (reference sequence). V was pared by 10 bases and J by 5 bases, with 14 bases of the junction left unmatched. The CDR3 has 16 residues. Here the CDR3 reads CATNHTGAANNSPLHF. DNA of the CDR3: TGTGCCACCAATCACACAGGGGCGGCGAATAATTCACCCCTCCACTTT.